What follows are 18 T cell receptor beta chains derived from one specimen sequenced in a study of shared clonotypes between healthy human individuals. CD45RO-negative CD8 cells positively selected for CCR7 made up the naive population, which excluded terminally differentiated effector memory CD45RA+ cells. Assay used: immunoSEQ multiplex PCR; TCRdb lists only in-frame clones, some missing. The sample carries hundreds of thousands of clones, about 92% recorded once. The sample comprised naive CD8+ T cells sorted from blood. These receptor sequences come from a man aged 30 to 39 in good health.

V and J are TRBV6-5 and TRBJ1-2, with D maybe TRBD1 (5 bases). Germline-derived CDR1 and CDR2 are MNHEY and SVGAGI. The V gene lost 0 bases and the J gene lost 2 bases, with 10 bases spanning the gap. The length of the CDR3 is 15 residues. The DNA of the CDR3 is TGTGCCAGCAGTTACTCCGCCCGGGACAACTATGGCTACACCTTC. The encoded protein is CASSYSARDNYGYTF.

The rearrangement uses TRBV7-9 and TRBJ2-3, with D perhaps assigned TRBD1 or TRBD2 (5 bases each). The CDR3 is 14 amino acids. Germline V lookup: CDR1 SEHNR, CDR2 FQNEAQ (reference sequence). Trimming removed 1 base at V and 4 bases at J, with 9 bases between. The CDR3: CASSLGGKADTQYF. The CDR3 bases are TGTGCCAGCAGCTTAGGGGGGAAGGCAGATACGCAGTATTTT.

The rearrangement uses TRBV7-7 and TRBJ2-3; TRBD2 is a possible D gene (5 bases). The V gene lost 2 bases and the J gene lost 0 bases, with 9 bases spanning the gap. The CDR3 runs to 15 residues. Germline values: CDR1 SSHAT, CDR2 FNYEAQ (reference sequence). The CDR3 nucleotides read TGTGCCAGCAGCTTAACCATAGCGAGCACAGATACGCAGTATTTT. This codes for CASSLTIASTDTQYF.

The chain joins TRBV28 to TRBJ2-1, with 13 positions matching TRBD2. Trimming at V came to 2 bases and at J to 6 bases, leaving 1 base not matched to a gene. Germline V gene lookup returns CDR1 MDHEN and CDR2 SYDVKM. The CDR3 is 15 amino acids. The chain's CDR3 is CASSLGTSGVNEQFF. CDR3 bases: TGTGCCAGCAGTTTAGGGACTAGCGGGGTCAATGAGCAGTTCTTC.

The CDR3 bases are TGCAGCGTGGGGACCGGGGAAGATACGCAGTATTTT. The encoded protein is CSVGTGEDTQYF. The chain recombines TRBV29-1 with TRBJ2-3; D possibly uses TRBD1 or TRBD2 (5 bases each). Trimming removed 6 bases from V and 5 bases from J, with 12 bases in between. The CDR3 totals 12 residues. Germline CDR1 SQVTM, CDR2 ANQGSEA.

The DNA of the CDR3 is TGCAGCGTCCTAGGGACAGATAGCAATCAGCCCCAGCATTTT. Amino acids: CSVLGTDSNQPQHF. The chain uses TRBV29-1 and TRBJ1-5; 7 positions match TRBD1. This CDR3 region has 14 residues. J gave up 0 bases and V 6 bases, and 5 bases lay outside the gene matches. Germline V gene data show CDR1 as SQVTM and CDR2 as ANQGSEA.

The chain is built from TRBV15 and TRBJ2-5, with D possibly being TRBD2 (6 bases). V dropped 0 bases and J dropped 0 bases, with 26 bases sitting between them. Germline-derived CDR1 and CDR2 are LNHNV and YYDKDF (reference sequence). The CDR3 is 21 amino acids. CDR3 sequence: CATSRDILLGDGGDYQETQYF. In DNA form, the CDR3 reads TGTGCCACCAGCAGAGATATACTTTTGGGGGACGGAGGGGATTACCAAGAGACCCAGTACTTC.

The J gene is TRBJ1-2, the V gene TRBV7-9, with TRBD1 matching over 8 bases. The CDR3 runs 17 residues. Germline loops: CDR1 SEHNR, CDR2 FQNEAQ (reference sequence). V lost 5 bases to trimming and J lost 3 bases; unmatched junction nucleotides: 14. CDR3 protein: CASSPTGETGVDYGYTF. The CDR3 bases are TGTGCCAGCAGCCCGACGGGTGAGACAGGGGTGGACTATGGCTACACCTTC. The whole variable domain, filled in from reference TRBV7-9 and TRBJ1-2, reads DTGVSQNPRHKITKRGQNVTFRCDPISEHNRLYWYRQTLGQGPEFLTYFQNEAQLEKSRLLSDRFSAERPKGSFSTLEIQRTEQGDSAMYLCASSPTGETGVDYGYTFGSGTRLTVV.

The chain joins TRBV29-1 to TRBJ2-2; 7 bases match TRBD1. CDR1 and CDR2 (germline): SQVTM, ANQGSEA. The J segment lost 2 bases and the V segment lost 6 bases, leaving 21 bases of the junction unmatched. The CDR3 sequence is 19 residues long. The CDR3, as DNA: TGCAGCGTCGAGAAGACCACACAGTGGGACAGAGATAACACCGGGGAGCTGTTTTTT. This gives the protein CSVEKTTQWDRDNTGELFF.

This clone was recorded only once. The chain links TRBV7-9 to TRBJ2-7; no firm D call. The V end lost 4 bases, the J end lost 3 bases, and 7 bases lay between the germline ends. This CDR3 contains 12 residues. CDR1 SEHNR and CDR2 FQNEAQ come from the germline V gene (reference sequence). CDR3 nucleotides: TGTGCCAGCAGCTCCACCAACTACGAGCAGTACTTC. Translation gives CASSSTNYEQYF.

For the CDR3, the DNA is TGCGCCAGCAGCTTGAAGGGGCTGAACACTGAAGCTTTCTTT. Its translation is CASSLKGLNTEAFF. The V call is TRBV5-1, the J call TRBJ1-1, with a weak D call TRBD1 (5 bases). The germline V and J ends were trimmed by 1 base and 0 bases, with 7 bases remaining between them. Per germline, CDR1 SGHRS and CDR2 YFSETQ. This CDR3 has 14 residues.

This sequence joins TRBV5-1 and TRBJ1-2; TRBD1 might be the D (5 bases). Germline V gene lookup returns CDR1 SGHRS and CDR2 YFSETQ. The CDR3 has 14 amino acids. V shed 6 bases and J shed 1 base, with 13 bases lying between them. The CDR3 region is CASTWGRSNYGYTF. DNA of the CDR3: TGCGCCAGCACTTGGGGCAGAAGTAACTATGGCTACACCTTC.

A single count supports this clone. V gene TRBV30 combines with J gene TRBJ2-7; 12 positions agree with TRBD1. This CDR3 has 17 residues. V shed 1 base and J 5 bases; nucleotides not matched to a gene: 12. The germline gives CDR1 GTSNPN, CDR2 SVGIG (reference sequence). The CDR3 sequence is CAWSALTGTGGADEQYF. CDR3 nucleotides: TGTGCCTGGAGTGCCCTAACCGGGACAGGGGGCGCGGACGAGCAGTACTTC.

The rearrangement links TRBV11-2 to TRBJ2-7; D possibly corresponds to TRBD2 (6 bases). V was cut by 0 bases and J by 2 bases, with 11 bases left in between. There are 15 residues in the CDR3. CDR1 SGHAT and CDR2 FQNNGV come from the germline V gene. In DNA, the CDR3 is TGTGCCAGCAGCTTAGAGGTGGGAGGTACCTACGAGCAGTACTTC. Translation: CASSLEVGGTYEQYF.

This rearrangement joins TRBV27 to TRBJ2-7, with 7 bases that match TRBD2. V shed 6 bases, J shed 3 bases, and the junction held 5 bases outside the gene matches. The CDR3 consists of 13 residues. CDR1 and CDR2 from the germline V gene are MNHEY and SMNVEV (reference sequence). This CDR3 reads CASRSGIGYEQYF. The CDR3 DNA reads as TGTGCCAGCAGGAGCGGGATAGGCTACGAGCAGTACTTC.

Here the CDR3 reads CATSTEAKNIQYF. The CDR3 nucleotides are TGTGCCACCAGCACAGAAGCCAAAAACATTCAGTACTTC. The chain couples TRBV15 to TRBJ2-4; no reliable D call. The CDR3 is 13 residues long. Trimming took off 4 bases at V and 0 bases at J, with 4 bases between the two ends. Germline V CDR1 and CDR2: LNHNV, YYDKDF (reference sequence).

This clone was picked up one time. This chain connects TRBV28 to TRBJ2-3; weak D call: TRBD1 (5 bases). The germline CDR1 and CDR2 sequences are MDHEN and SYDVKM. The V gene lost 3 bases and the J gene lost 0 bases, with 10 bases spanning the gap. CDR3 size: 15 residues. CDR3 amino acids: CASSFIGASTDTQYF. For the CDR3, the DNA is TGTGCCAGCAGTTTTATAGGGGCTAGCACAGATACGCAGTATTTT.

A word on this clone: The sample holds other DNA sequences that translate to the same CDR3. The chain couples TRBV27 to TRBJ2-1; D is undetermined. Germline loops: CDR1 MNHEY, CDR2 SMNVEV (reference sequence). The CDR3 runs 14 residues. V was shortened by 3 bases and J by 2 bases, with 8 bases between the two germline ends. The CDR3 DNA is TGTGCCAGCAGTTTGGTAGGGCCCTACAATGAGCAGTTCTTC. It translates to CASSLVGPYNEQFF.